This TCR beta chain was sequenced in a study of cytomegalovirus exposure and HLA in healthy donors. Study information: A preliminary data release comprised about 85 million unique TCRs obtained from HLA-typed donors.

Remarks on this clone: The target antigen is unknown.

Whole-study findings and limits: Per a prior analysis, the majority of TCR beta V segments were productive roughly 87% or roughly 30% of the time. A later analysis found common viral pathogens apparently linked to several of the most significant clusters.

The CDR3 has 13 amino acids. The V and J ends lost 4 bases and 2 bases respectively, with 9 bases between them. CDR1 SQVTM and CDR2 ANQGSEA come from the germline V gene. Both 60 Vbeta primers and 13 Jbeta primers went into the PCR. Clones were read by immunoSEQ multiplex PCR, and TCRdb kept only the in-frame ones, dropping some. The sample table sets out around 140,000 clones. The specimen sequenced was PBMCs. The rearrangement joins TRBV29-1 to TRBJ1-3; D is unclear. This TCR came from a man younger than 30 in good health and CMV-seronegative. This CDR3 is CSVVGPPGNTIYF. DNA for the CDR3: TGCAGCGTTGTTGGGCCCCCTGGAAACACCATATATTTT.